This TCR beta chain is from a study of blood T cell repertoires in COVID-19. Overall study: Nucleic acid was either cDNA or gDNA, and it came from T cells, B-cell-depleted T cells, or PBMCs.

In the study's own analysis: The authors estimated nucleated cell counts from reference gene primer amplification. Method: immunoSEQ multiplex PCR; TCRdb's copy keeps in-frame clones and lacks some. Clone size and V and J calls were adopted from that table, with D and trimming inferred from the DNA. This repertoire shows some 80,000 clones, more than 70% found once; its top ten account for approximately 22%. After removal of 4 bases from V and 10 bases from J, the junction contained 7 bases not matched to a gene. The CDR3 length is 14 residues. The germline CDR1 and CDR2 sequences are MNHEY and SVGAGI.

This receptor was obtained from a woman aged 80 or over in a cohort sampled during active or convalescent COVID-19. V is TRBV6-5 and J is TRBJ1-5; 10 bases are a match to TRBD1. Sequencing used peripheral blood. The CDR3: CASSFRDRGSPQHF. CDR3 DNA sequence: TGTGCCAGCAGTTTCCGGGACAGGGGCAGCCCCCAGCATTTT.